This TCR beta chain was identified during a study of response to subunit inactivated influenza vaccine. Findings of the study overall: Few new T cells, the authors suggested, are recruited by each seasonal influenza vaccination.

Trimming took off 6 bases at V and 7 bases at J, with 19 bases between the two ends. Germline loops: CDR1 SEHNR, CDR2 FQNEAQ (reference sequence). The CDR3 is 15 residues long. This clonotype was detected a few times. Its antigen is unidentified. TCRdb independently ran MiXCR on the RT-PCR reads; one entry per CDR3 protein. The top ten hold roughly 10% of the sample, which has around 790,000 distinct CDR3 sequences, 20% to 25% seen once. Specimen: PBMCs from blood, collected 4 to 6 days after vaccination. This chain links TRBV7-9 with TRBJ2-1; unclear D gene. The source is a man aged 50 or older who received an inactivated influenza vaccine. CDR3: CASSPPRPGENEQFF. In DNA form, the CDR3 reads TGTGCCAGCAGTCCCCCGAGGCCAGGTGAGAATGAGCAGTTCTTC.